This is a list of T cell receptor beta chains from one sample in a study of identical twins. One entry per CDR3 protein results from TCRdb running MiXCR on the 5' RACE reads. The table includes roughly 570,000 distinct CDR3 sequences, approximately 10% detected once. These data were also filed under a second study, of yellow fever vaccine responses in identical twins.

Source material: PBMCs. The receptors derive from a young woman in good health. Each CDR3 is given with its conserved first and last residue. Each record gives: V gene, clone size, J gene, D gene, CDR3 DNA, CDR3 protein. A D gene is named only where the DNA matches it firmly. Clone size is shown for a subset of rows, as once, few, many or a class of expanded clone.

v_gene: TRBV7-9; abundance: .; j_gene: TRBJ2-2; d_gene: .; CDR3nt: TGTGCCAGCCGCGATGCGAACACCGGGGAGCTGTTTTTT; CDR3aa: CASRDANTGELFF
v_gene: TRBV7-2; abundance: .; j_gene: TRBJ2-2; d_gene: .; CDR3nt: TGTGCCAGCAGCTTAACCCGAGGAACCGGGGAGCTGTTTTTT; CDR3aa: CASSLTRGTGELFF
v_gene: TRBV7-2; abundance: few; j_gene: TRBJ2-7; d_gene: TRBD1; CDR3nt: TGTGCCAGCAGCTTTCCCGGGACAGGAGCCTACGAGCAGTACTTC; CDR3aa: CASSFPGTGAYEQYF
v_gene: TRBV7-9; abundance: .; j_gene: TRBJ2-7; d_gene: .; CDR3nt: TGTGCCAGCAGCTCGATGGGCGGGTATCACTACGAGCAGTACTTC; CDR3aa: CASSSMGGYHYEQYF
v_gene: TRBV4-2; abundance: many; j_gene: TRBJ2-7; d_gene: TRBD2; CDR3nt: TGTGCCAGCAGCCCCGACCGGGACGGGGGGTACGAGCAGTACTTC; CDR3aa: CASSPDRDGGYEQYF
v_gene: TRBV6-5; abundance: .; j_gene: TRBJ2-7; d_gene: .; CDR3nt: TGTGCCAGCATTAGTAGGGCGACATCCTACGAGCAGTACTTC; CDR3aa: CASISRATSYEQYF
v_gene: TRBV29-1; abundance: .; j_gene: TRBJ2-3; d_gene: TRBD2; CDR3nt: TGCAGCGTTCGAAACAGACTAGCGGGAGATACGCAGTATTTT; CDR3aa: CSVRNRLAGDTQYF
v_gene: TRBV6-1; abundance: .; j_gene: TRBJ2-7; d_gene: .; CDR3nt: TGTGCCAGCAGTCCTATAGGGGGTATTATCTACGAGCAGTACTTC; CDR3aa: CASSPIGGIIYEQYF
v_gene: TRBV28; abundance: many; j_gene: TRBJ2-7; d_gene: .; CDR3nt: TGTGCCAGCAGTTTAATTGGACAAGCCTACGAGCAGTACTTC; CDR3aa: CASSLIGQAYEQYF
v_gene: TRBV5-1; abundance: many; j_gene: TRBJ2-5; d_gene: TRBD2; CDR3nt: TGCGCCAGCAGCTGGACTAGCGGGTACCAAGAGACCCAGTACTTC; CDR3aa: CASSWTSGYQETQYF
v_gene: TRBV10-3; abundance: many; j_gene: TRBJ2-3; d_gene: TRBD2; CDR3nt: TGTGCCATCAGGGGAGCGGGGAGAGGATCAGATACGCAGTATTTT; CDR3aa: CAIRGAGRGSDTQYF
v_gene: TRBV7-8; abundance: many; j_gene: TRBJ2-7; d_gene: .; CDR3nt: TGTGCCAGCAGCTTAGAGGGGTCGGGAGCTGGCTACGAGCAGTACTTC; CDR3aa: CASSLEGSGAGYEQYF
v_gene: TRBV6-5; abundance: .; j_gene: TRBJ1-5; d_gene: .; CDR3nt: TGTGCCAGCAGTTACTCGGCGTATCAGCCCCAGCATTTT; CDR3aa: CASSYSAYQPQHF